A selection of T cell receptor beta chains follows, all from one sample in a study of T cell responses to AZD1222 COVID-19 vaccine. Produced via immunoSEQ multiplex PCR; TCRdb's table is partial and in-frame only. This table holds 91,000 or so clones, approximately 90% found once. The sample here was peripheral blood, taken 28 days after the second AZD1222 dose. The receptors stem from an adult who received the AZD1222 COVID-19 vaccine. The CDR3 runs from the conserved cysteine through the conserved F or W. The D gene is left open where the match is weak. Rows give clone size only sometimes, using once, few, many, or a class for an expanded clone.

CDR3 DNA: TGTGCCAGCAGCTTTATCCAAAGACCCTCGGGAGCTTTCTTT; CDR3 protein: CASSFIQRPSGAFF; D gene: NA; V gene: TRBV5-6; J gene: TRBJ1-1; clone size: NA
CDR3 DNA: TGTGCCAGCAGCGTCTCACCCCTTTCCATAGGGGAAAAACTGTTTTTT; CDR3 protein: CASSVSPLSIGEKLFF; D gene: NA; V gene: TRBV9; J gene: TRBJ1-4; clone size: NA
CDR3 DNA: TGTGCCATCAGTAGGACAGGGGCCTTGAACACTGAAGCTTTCTTT; CDR3 protein: CAISRTGALNTEAFF; D gene: TRBD1; V gene: TRBV10-3; J gene: TRBJ1-1; clone size: NA
CDR3 DNA: TGTGCCAGCAGCTTAGCGCTGGGCGGAGTTAACTATGGCTACACCTTC; CDR3 protein: CASSLALGGVNYGYTF; D gene: NA; V gene: TRBV11-1; J gene: TRBJ1-2; clone size: NA
CDR3 DNA: TGTGCCAGCAGCCGGACAGGGTTAAACACCATATATTTT; CDR3 protein: CASSRTGLNTIYF; D gene: TRBD1; V gene: TRBV6-5; J gene: TRBJ1-3; clone size: once
CDR3 DNA: TGTGCCAGCAGAGGCCCTGACGGGGACGTAGATGGCTACACCTTC; CDR3 protein: CASRGPDGDVDGYTF; D gene: NA; V gene: TRBV11-3; J gene: TRBJ1-2; clone size: NA
CDR3 DNA: TGTGCCAGCAGCCAAGGCGGGCAGGTTAACACTGAAGCTTTCTTT; CDR3 protein: CASSQGGQVNTEAFF; D gene: NA; V gene: TRBV4-2; J gene: TRBJ1-1; clone size: NA
CDR3 DNA: TGTGCCAGCTCACCACCGGGACAGGGGTTCGCCGGGGAGCTGTTTTTT; CDR3 protein: CASSPPGQGFAGELFF; D gene: TRBD1; V gene: TRBV18; J gene: TRBJ2-2; clone size: NA
CDR3 DNA: TGCAGCGTCGCCAAGACAGGGGGCCACCATCGCAATCAGCCCCAGCATTTT; CDR3 protein: CSVAKTGGHHRNQPQHF; D gene: TRBD1; V gene: TRBV29-1; J gene: TRBJ1-5; clone size: NA
CDR3 DNA: TGTGCCAGCAGCTTAGGTCCCGGGCTCAATCAGCCCCAGCATTTT; CDR3 protein: CASSLGPGLNQPQHF; D gene: NA; V gene: TRBV11-2; J gene: TRBJ1-5; clone size: NA
CDR3 DNA: TGTGCCAGTAGTATAGATAAGGCCCCAGGGGATACGCAGTATTTT; CDR3 protein: CASSIDKAPGDTQYF; D gene: NA; V gene: TRBV19; J gene: TRBJ2-3; clone size: NA
CDR3 DNA: TGTGCCAGCAGTTTCGCGTCGGGGGAACCTGAAAAACTGTTTTTT; CDR3 protein: CASSFASGEPEKLFF; D gene: NA; V gene: TRBV6-6; J gene: TRBJ1-4; clone size: NA